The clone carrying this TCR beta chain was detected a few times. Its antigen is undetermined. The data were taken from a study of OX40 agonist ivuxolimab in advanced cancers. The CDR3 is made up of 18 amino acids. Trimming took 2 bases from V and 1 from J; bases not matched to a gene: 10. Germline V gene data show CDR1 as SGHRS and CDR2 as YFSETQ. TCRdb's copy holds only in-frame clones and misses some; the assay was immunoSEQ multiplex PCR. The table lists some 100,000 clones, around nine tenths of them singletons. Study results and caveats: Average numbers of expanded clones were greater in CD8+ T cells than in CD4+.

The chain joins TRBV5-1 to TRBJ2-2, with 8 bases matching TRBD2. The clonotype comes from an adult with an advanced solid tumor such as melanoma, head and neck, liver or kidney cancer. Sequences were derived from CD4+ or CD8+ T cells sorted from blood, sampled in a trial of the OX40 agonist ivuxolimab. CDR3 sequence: CASSLIGAGAGNTGELFF. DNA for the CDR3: TGCGCCAGCAGCTTAATTGGAGCGGGAGCGGGGAACACCGGGGAGCTGTTTTTT.